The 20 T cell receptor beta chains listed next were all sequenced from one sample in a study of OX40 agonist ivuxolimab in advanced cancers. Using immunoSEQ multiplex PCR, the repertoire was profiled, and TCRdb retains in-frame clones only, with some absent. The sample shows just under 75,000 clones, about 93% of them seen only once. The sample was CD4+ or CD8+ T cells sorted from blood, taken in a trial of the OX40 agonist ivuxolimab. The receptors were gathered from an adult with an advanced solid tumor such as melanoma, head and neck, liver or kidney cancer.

The CDR3, as DNA: TGTGCCAGCAGCCCCCCAGCGGGAGGCAACAATGAGCAGTTCTTC. Its translation is CASSPPAGGNNEQFF. The rearrangement joins TRBV7-9 to TRBJ2-1; 9 bases match TRBD2. The CDR3 runs to 15 residues. Germline CDR1 reads SEHNR; CDR2 reads FQNEAQ (reference sequence). Losses at the gene ends were 5 bases for V and 5 bases for J; bases not matched to a gene: 7.

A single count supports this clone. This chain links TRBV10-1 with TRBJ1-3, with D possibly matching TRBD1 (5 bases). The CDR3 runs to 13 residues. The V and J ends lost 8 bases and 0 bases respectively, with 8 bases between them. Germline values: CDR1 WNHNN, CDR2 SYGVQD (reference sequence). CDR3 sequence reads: CASGQNSGNTIYF. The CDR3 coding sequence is TGCGCCAGCGGACAAAACTCTGGAAACACCATATATTTT.

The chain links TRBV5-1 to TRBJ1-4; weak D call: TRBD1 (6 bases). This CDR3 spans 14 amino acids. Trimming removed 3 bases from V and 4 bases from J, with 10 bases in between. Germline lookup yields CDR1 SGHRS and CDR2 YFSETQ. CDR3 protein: CASSSSGDNEKLFF. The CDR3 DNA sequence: TGCGCCAGCAGCTCATCAGGGGATAATGAAAAACTGTTTTTT.

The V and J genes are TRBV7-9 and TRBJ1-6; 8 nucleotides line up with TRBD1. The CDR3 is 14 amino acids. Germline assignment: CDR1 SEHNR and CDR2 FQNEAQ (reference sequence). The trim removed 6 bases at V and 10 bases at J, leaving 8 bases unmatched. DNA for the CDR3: TGTGCCAGCAGGGGCGGACAGGGCGACTCACCCCTCCACTTT. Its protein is CASRGGQGDSPLHF.

CDR3 in amino acids: CASSGRDRVAANYGYTF. The CDR3 DNA reads TGTGCCAGTAGTGGACGGGACAGGGTGGCAGCTAACTATGGCTACACCTTC. This rearrangement joins TRBV19 to TRBJ1-2; 9 bases match TRBD1. Trimming removed 5 bases from V and 0 bases from J; junction bases left unmatched: 10. The CDR3 has 17 amino acids. Germline V gives CDR1 LNHDA, CDR2 SQIVND (reference sequence).

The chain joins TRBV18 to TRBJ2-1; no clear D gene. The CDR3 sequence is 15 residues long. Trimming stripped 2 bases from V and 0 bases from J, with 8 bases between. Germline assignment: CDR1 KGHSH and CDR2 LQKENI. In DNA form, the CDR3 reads TGTGCCAGCTCACCATCCGGTATCTCCTACAATGAGCAGTTCTTC. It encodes CASSPSGISYNEQFF.

The CDR3 loop is CASSPPNPSPDNEQFF. For the CDR3, the DNA is TGTGCCAGCTCACCACCGAACCCAAGCCCTGACAATGAGCAGTTCTTC. The V call is TRBV18, the J call TRBJ2-1; no definite D call. Between the trimmed V and J ends, which lost 0 bases and 5 bases, there was a span of 14 bases. The CDR3 consists of 16 residues. The germline CDR1 and CDR2 sequences are KGHSH and LQKENI. Looking up the rest from reference TRBV18 and TRBJ2-1 gives the full variable domain: NAGVMQNPRHLVRRRGQEARLRCSPMKGHSHVYWYRQLPEEGLKFMVYLQKENIIDESGMPKERFSAEFPKEGPSILRIQQVVRGDSAAYFCASSPPNPSPDNEQFFGPGTRLTVL.

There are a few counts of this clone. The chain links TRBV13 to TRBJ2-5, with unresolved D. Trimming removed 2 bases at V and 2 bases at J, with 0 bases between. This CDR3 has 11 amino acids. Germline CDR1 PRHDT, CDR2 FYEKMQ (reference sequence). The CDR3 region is CASSLQETQYF. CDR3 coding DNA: TGTGCCAGCAGCTTACAAGAGACCCAGTACTTC.

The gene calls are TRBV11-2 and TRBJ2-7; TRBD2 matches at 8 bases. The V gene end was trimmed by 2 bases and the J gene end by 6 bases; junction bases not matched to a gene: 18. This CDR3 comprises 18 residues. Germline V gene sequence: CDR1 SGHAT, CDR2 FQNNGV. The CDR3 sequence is CASSLTSSGSPGVREQYF. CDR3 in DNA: TGTGCCAGCAGCTTAACCAGCAGCGGGAGCCCCGGGGTACGCGAGCAGTACTTC.

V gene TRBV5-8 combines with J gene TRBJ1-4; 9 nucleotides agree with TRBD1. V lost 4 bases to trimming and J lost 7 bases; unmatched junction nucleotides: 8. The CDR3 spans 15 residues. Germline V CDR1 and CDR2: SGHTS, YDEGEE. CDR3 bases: TGTGCCAGCAGCCCACAGGGGGCGAGCATTGAAAAACTGTTTTTT. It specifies CASSPQGASIEKLFF.

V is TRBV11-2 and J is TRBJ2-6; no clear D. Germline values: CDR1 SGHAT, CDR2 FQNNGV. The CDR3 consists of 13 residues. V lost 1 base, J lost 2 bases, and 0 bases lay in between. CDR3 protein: CASSLAGANVLTF. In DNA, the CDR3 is TGTGCCAGCAGCTTAGCTGGGGCCAACGTCCTGACTTTC.

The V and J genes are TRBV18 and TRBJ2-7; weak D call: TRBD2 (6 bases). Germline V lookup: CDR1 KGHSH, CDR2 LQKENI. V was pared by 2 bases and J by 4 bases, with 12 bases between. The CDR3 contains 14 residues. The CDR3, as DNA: TGTGCCAGCTCACCAGTGGGGGAGGATTACGAGCAGTACTTC. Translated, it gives CASSPVGEDYEQYF.

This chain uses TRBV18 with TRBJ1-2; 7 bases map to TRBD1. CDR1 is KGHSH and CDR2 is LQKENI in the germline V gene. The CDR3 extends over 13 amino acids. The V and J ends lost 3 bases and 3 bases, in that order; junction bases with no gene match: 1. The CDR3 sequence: CASSPQGDYGYTF. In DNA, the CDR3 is TGTGCCAGCTCACCTCAGGGGGACTATGGCTACACCTTC.

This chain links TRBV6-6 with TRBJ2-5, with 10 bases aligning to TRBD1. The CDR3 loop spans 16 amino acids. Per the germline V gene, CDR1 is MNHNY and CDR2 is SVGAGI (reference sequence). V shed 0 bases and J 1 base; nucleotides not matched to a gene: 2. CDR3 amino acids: CASSYSGTGVQETQYF. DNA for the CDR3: TGTGCCAGCAGTTACTCTGGGACAGGGGTCCAAGAGACCCAGTACTTC.

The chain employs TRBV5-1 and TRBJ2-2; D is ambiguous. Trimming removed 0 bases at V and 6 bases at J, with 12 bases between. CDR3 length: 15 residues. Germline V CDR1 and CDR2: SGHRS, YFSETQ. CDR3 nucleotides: TGCGCCAGCAGCTTGGTAGTGAATATCGCCGGGGAGCTGTTTTTT. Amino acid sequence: CASSLVVNIAGELFF.

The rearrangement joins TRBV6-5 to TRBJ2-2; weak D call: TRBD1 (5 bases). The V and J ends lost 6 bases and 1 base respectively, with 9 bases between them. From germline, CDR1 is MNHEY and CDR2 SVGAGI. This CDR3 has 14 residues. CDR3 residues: CASRYTGNTGELFF. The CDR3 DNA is TGTGCCAGCAGGTACACAGGGAACACCGGGGAGCTGTTTTTT.

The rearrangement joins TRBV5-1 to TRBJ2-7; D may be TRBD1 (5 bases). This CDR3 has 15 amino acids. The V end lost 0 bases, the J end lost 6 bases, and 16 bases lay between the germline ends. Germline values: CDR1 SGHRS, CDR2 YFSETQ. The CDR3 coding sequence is TGCGCCAGCAGCTTGGCACGGTTCGAAGGGGTCGAGCAGTACTTC. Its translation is CASSLARFEGVEQYF. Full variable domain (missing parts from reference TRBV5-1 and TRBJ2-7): KAGVTQTPRYLIKTRGQQVTLSCSPISGHRSVSWYQQTPGQGLQFLFEYFSETQRNKGNFPGRFSGRQFSNSRSEMNVSTLELGDSALYLCASSLARFEGVEQYFGPGTRLTVT.

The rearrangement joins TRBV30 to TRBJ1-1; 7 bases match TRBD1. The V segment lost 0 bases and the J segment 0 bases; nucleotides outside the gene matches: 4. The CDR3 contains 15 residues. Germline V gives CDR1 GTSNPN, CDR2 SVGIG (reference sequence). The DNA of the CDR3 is TGTGCCTGGAGTGTAGGGGGACAGTTGAACACTGAAGCTTTCTTT. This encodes CAWSVGGQLNTEAFF.

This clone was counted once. CDR3 in amino acids: CASSPDTRRRNTIYF. The CDR3 bases are TGCGCCAGCAGCCCTGACACAAGAAGAAGAAACACCATATATTTT. V usage is TRBV10-1 and J usage is TRBJ1-3; D is unclear. V shed 6 bases and J shed 5 bases, with 17 bases lying between them. The CDR3 has 15 amino acids. The germline V gene has CDR1 WNHNN and CDR2 SYGVQD (reference sequence).

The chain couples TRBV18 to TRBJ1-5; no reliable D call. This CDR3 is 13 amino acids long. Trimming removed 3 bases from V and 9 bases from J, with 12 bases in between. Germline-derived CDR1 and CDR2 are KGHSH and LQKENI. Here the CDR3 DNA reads TGTGCCAGCTCACCCGGCGGCGATGTGCCCCAGCATTTT. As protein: CASSPGGDVPQHF.